Following are 6 T cell receptor beta chains from one sample sequenced in a study of T cell responses to AZD1222 COVID-19 vaccine. The protocol was immunoSEQ multiplex PCR, while the TCRdb copy is restricted to in-frame clones and leaves out a portion. Here the sample spans about 100,000 clones, over 75% being singletons. The sample was peripheral blood, taken on day 0 of MenACWY control vaccination. Receptors were obtained from an adult in good health.

The chain recombines TRBV11-2 with TRBJ1-1; D not resolved. CDR3 size: 15 residues. Germline CDR1 is SGHAT and CDR2 is FQNNGV. V was cut by 5 bases and J by 3 bases, with 16 bases left in between. The CDR3 spells CASSPTWRADTEAFF. CDR3 DNA: TGTGCCAGCAGCCCTACGTGGCGGGCGGACACTGAAGCTTTCTTT.

The V gene is TRBV4-2, the J gene TRBJ2-5, with D unclear. The V end lost 4 bases, the J end lost 2 bases, and 17 bases lay between the germline ends. This CDR3 is 16 amino acids long. Per the germline V gene, CDR1 is LGHNA and CDR2 is YNFKEQ. DNA for the CDR3: TGTGCCAGCAGCCTCACTTCGGGTGTCGGGCAAGAGACCCAGTACTTC. Translating gives CASSLTSGVGQETQYF.

Here the CDR3 reads CSVMGQGLGETQYF. CDR3 nucleotide sequence: TGCAGCGTAATGGGACAGGGATTGGGAGAGACCCAGTACTTC. This chain joins TRBV29-1 and TRBJ2-5; 9 nucleotides agree with TRBD1. The CDR3 length is 14 residues. V dropped 6 bases and J dropped 4; count of bases not matched to a gene: 9. Per the germline V gene, CDR1 is SQVTM and CDR2 is ANQGSEA.

This chain joins TRBV6-4 and TRBJ2-3, with D perhaps matching TRBD1 or TRBD2 (5 bases each). This CDR3 spans 14 amino acids. V lost 4 bases and J lost 3, with 11 bases in between. The germline V gene has CDR1 MRHNA and CDR2 SNTAGT. DNA of the CDR3: TGTGCCAGCAGTGTGGGGACGATAACAGATACGCAGTATTTT. Its translation: CASSVGTITDTQYF.

V is TRBV5-4 and J is TRBJ2-3, with D possibly matching TRBD2 (5 bases). Germline lookup yields CDR1 SGHNT and CDR2 YYREEE (reference sequence). With 4 bases removed from V and 6 bases from J, the gap between germline ends came to 12 bases. This CDR3 has 13 amino acids. The CDR3, as DNA: TGTGCCAGCAGCGTAGCGCCCGCGGATACGCAGTATTTT. This codes for CASSVAPADTQYF.

J is TRBJ2-1 and V is TRBV7-9, with D perhaps TRBD1 (5 bases). V gave up 4 bases and J gave up 6 bases, with 10 bases separating them. Germline CDR1 SEHNR, CDR2 FQNEAQ (reference sequence). There are 13 residues in the CDR3. For the CDR3, the DNA is TGTGCCAGCAGCTCGGACATGGGCAATGAGCAGTTCTTC. Amino acid sequence: CASSSDMGNEQFF. Drawing the rest from reference TRBV7-9 and TRBJ2-1, the complete variable domain is DTGVSQNPRHKITKRGQNVTFRCDPISEHNRLYWYRQTLGQGPEFLTYFQNEAQLEKSRLLSDRFSAERPKGSFSTLEIQRTEQGDSAMYLCASSSDMGNEQFFGPGTRLTVL.